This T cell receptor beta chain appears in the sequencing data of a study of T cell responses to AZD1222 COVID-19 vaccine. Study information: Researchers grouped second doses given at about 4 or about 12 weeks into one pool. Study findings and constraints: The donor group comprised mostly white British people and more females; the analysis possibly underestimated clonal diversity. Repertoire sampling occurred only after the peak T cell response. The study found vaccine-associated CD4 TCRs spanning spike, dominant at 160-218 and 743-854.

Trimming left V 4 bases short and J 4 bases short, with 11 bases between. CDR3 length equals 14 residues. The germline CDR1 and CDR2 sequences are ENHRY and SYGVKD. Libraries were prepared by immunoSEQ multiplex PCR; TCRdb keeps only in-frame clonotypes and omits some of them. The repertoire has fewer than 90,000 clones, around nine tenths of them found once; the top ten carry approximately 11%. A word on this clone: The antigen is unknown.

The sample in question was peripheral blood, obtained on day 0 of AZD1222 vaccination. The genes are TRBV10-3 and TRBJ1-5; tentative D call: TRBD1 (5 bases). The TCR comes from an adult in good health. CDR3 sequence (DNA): TGTGCCATCAGTGCCCGGGAGGGGAATCAGCCCCAGCATTTT. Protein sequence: CAISAREGNQPQHF.